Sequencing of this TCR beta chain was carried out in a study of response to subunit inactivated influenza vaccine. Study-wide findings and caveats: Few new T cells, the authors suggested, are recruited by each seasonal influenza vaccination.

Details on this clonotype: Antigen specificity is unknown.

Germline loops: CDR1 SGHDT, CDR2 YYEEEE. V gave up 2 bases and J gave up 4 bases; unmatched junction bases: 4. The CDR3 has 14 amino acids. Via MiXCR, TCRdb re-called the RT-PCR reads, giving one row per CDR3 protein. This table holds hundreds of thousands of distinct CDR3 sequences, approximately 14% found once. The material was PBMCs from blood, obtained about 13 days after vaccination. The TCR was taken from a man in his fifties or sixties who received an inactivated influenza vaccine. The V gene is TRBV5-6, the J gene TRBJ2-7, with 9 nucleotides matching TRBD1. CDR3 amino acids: CASSFVTGGYEQYF. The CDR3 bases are TGTGCCAGCAGCTTTGTGACAGGGGGTTACGAGCAGTACTTC.